This is a list of T cell receptor beta chains from one sample in a study of blood T cell repertoires in COVID-19. Here immunoSEQ multiplex PCR was the method, and the copy in TCRdb shows in-frame clones only, minus some. The sample has tens of thousands of clones; 65% to 80% are singletons. The source material was peripheral blood. Receptors were obtained from a man aged 55 to 70 with active or convalescent COVID-19. Each CDR3 is given with its conserved first and last residue. Each record gives: J gene, D gene, V gene, clone size, CDR3 length, CDR3 protein, CDR3 DNA. A D gene is named only where the DNA matches it firmly. Size values are once, few and many counts, or a class for expanded clones, and some rows have none.

>TRBJ1-1|TRBD1|TRBV5-6|NA|17
CASSLGTGGFMNTEAFF
TGTGCCAGCAGCTTGGGGACAGGGGGCTTCATGAACACTGAAGCTTTCTTT
>TRBJ2-2|TRBD1|TRBV10-1|NA|15
CASWTGGFRAGELFF
TGCGCCAGCTGGACAGGGGGCTTTCGGGCCGGGGAGCTGTTTTTT
>TRBJ2-1|TRBD1|TRBV7-8|NA|16
CASTDYTGTGNNEQFF
TGTGCCAGCACCGATTACACCGGGACAGGCAACAATGAGCAGTTCTTC
>TRBJ2-7|TRBD1|TRBV18|NA|16
CASSPPGTASSYEQYF
TGTGCCAGCTCACCACCTGGGACAGCGAGCTCCTACGAGCAGTACTTC
>TRBJ2-1|NA|TRBV12-3/TRBV12-4|once|12
CASSLAGTGNFF
TGTGCCAGCAGTTTAGCCGGCACAGGAAACTTCTTC
>TRBJ2-3|TRBD1|TRBV5-1|NA|15
CASSTLGQGTDTQYF
TGCGCCAGCAGCACCCTTGGACAGGGAACAGATACGCAGTATTTT
>TRBJ2-2|TRBD2|TRBV7-3|NA|16
CASSSAGGPGTGELFF
TGTGCCAGCAGCTCCGCGGGGGGGCCGGGCACCGGGGAGCTGTTTTTT
>TRBJ2-7|TRBD2|TRBV3-1/TRBV3-2|NA|15
CASGLAGGPAYEQYF
TGTGCCAGCGGACTAGCGGGGGGCCCAGCCTACGAGCAGTACTTC
>TRBJ1-1|NA|TRBV5-6|NA|13
CASSLTANTEAFF
TGTGCCAGCAGCTTGACAGCGAACACTGAAGCTTTCTTT
>TRBJ1-6|NA|TRBV7-9|NA|15
CASSAWTVQDSPLHF
TGTGCCAGCAGCGCTTGGACAGTTCAGGATTCACCCCTCCACTTT
>TRBJ1-1|NA|TRBV14|NA|14
CASSQLGGNTEAFF
TGTGCCAGCAGCCAACTCGGGGGGAACACTGAAGCTTTCTTT
>TRBJ1-2|TRBD1|TRBV5-4|NA|15
CASSLDRGFSNGYTF
TGTGCCAGCAGCTTGGACAGGGGGTTTAGTAATGGCTACACCTTC
>TRBJ2-5|TRBD2|TRBV11-2|NA|15
CASSFRGSGVETQYF
TGTGCCAGCAGCTTTAGGGGTAGCGGGGTTGAGACCCAGTACTTC
>TRBJ1-5|TRBD1|TRBV19|NA|15
CASSIAGTGYQPQHF
TGTGCCAGTAGTATCGCCGGGACAGGGTATCAGCCCCAGCATTTT
>TRBJ1-6|NA|TRBV12-3/TRBV12-4|NA|13
CASSPGGGSPLHF
TGTGCCAGCAGTCCCGGCGGCGGTTCACCCCTCCACTTT
>TRBJ1-5|TRBD1|TRBV4-2|few|13
CASSQDTGQAMHF
TGTGCCAGCAGCCAAGATACAGGACAGGCCATGCATTTT
>TRBJ1-1|NA|TRBV18|NA|13
CASSPYSIHEAFF
TGTGCCAGCTCACCATACTCGATTCATGAAGCTTTCTTT
>TRBJ1-6|TRBD1|TRBV6-1|many|14
CASSDWTGRSPLHF
TGTGCCAGCAGTGATTGGACAGGTAGATCACCCCTCCACTTT
>TRBJ1-2|NA|TRBV6-5|NA|15
CASSYRNQGRNGYTF
TGTGCCAGCAGTTACCGCAACCAGGGTCGGAATGGCTACACCTTC
>TRBJ2-1|TRBD2|TRBV11-3|NA|14
CASSLGLAGGQQFF
TGTGCCAGCAGCTTAGGGCTAGCGGGGGGACAGCAGTTCTTC
>TRBJ1-2|NA|TRBV3-1/TRBV3-2|NA|15
CASSQGPRINYGYTF
TGTGCCAGCAGCCAAGGTCCCAGGATCAACTATGGCTACACCTTC
>TRBJ2-3|TRBD2|TRBV30|few|15
CAWSGLAGSTDTQYF
TGTGCCTGGAGTGGACTAGCGGGAAGCACAGATACGCAGTATTTT
>TRBJ2-1|TRBD1|TRBV14|NA|16
CASSQDPGQGDNEQFF
TGTGCCAGCAGCCAAGATCCGGGACAGGGGGATAATGAGCAGTTCTTC
>TRBJ1-5|NA|TRBV3-1/TRBV3-2|NA|15
CASSQGLTPNQPQHF
TGTGCCAGCAGCCAAGGTCTGACACCGAATCAGCCCCAGCATTTT
>TRBJ1-5|NA|TRBV28|few|15
CASSLGGRGNQPQHF
TGTGCCAGCAGTTTGGGGGGGCGAGGCAATCAGCCCCAGCATTTT
>TRBJ2-1|TRBD1|TRBV9|NA|19
CASSGFGPGTGSKGNEQFF
TGTGCCAGCAGCGGGTTCGGCCCCGGGACAGGCAGTAAGGGCAATGAGCAGTTCTTC
>TRBJ1-6|NA|TRBV3-1/TRBV3-2|few|16
CASSQDPGAANSPLHF
TGTGCCAGCAGCCAAGATCCTGGGGCGGCTAATTCACCCCTCCACTTT
>TRBJ2-7|NA|TRBV3-1/TRBV3-2|NA|16
CASKRTSGGTSYEQYF
TGTGCCAGCAAAAGAACTAGTGGCGGGACCTCCTACGAGCAGTACTTC
>TRBJ2-2|NA|TRBV11-2|once|15
CASSFQGEVAGELFF
TGTGCCAGCAGCTTTCAGGGGGAGGTCGCCGGGGAGCTGTTTTTT
>TRBJ1-2|TRBD1|TRBV9|NA|13
CASSVEQGRGYTF
TGTGCCAGCAGCGTAGAACAGGGGCGCGGCTACACCTTC
>TRBJ1-3|NA|TRBV27|once|14
CASSLAGPGNTIYF
TGTGCCAGCAGTTTAGCGGGGCCGGGAAACACCATATATTTT
>TRBJ2-1|NA|TRBV7-3|NA|14
CASSPRGADNEQFF
TGTGCCAGCAGCCCCAGGGGGGCAGACAATGAGCAGTTCTTC
>TRBJ1-5|NA|TRBV7-9|NA|11
CASSLGLTVSF
TGTGCCAGCAGCTTAGGCCTGACAGTTTCCTTT
>TRBJ2-2|NA|TRBV7-5|NA|17
CVRSLRRQGVGTGELFF
TGTGTCAGAAGCTTACGCCGACAGGGGGTCGGCACCGGGGAGCTGTTTTTT
>TRBJ2-5|NA|TRBV3-1/TRBV3-2|NA|13
CASSQDQASQVYF
TGTGCCAGCAGCCAAGATCAGGCTAGCCAAGTGTACTTC
>TRBJ1-2|TRBD1|TRBV2|NA|13
CASSPDREGDYTF
TGTGCCAGCAGCCCGGACAGGGAGGGTGACTACACCTTC
>TRBJ2-3|NA|TRBV10-2|NA|13
CASRTGSGNTQYF
TGCGCCAGCCGGACAGGGAGCGGGAATACGCAGTATTTT
>TRBJ1-1|TRBD1|TRBV7-3|NA|13
CASSSGGYTEAFF
TGTGCCAGCAGCTCAGGGGGTTACACTGAAGCTTTCTTT
>TRBJ1-1|NA|TRBV9|NA|14
CASSVGELNTEAFF
TGTGCCAGCAGCGTAGGCGAATTGAACACTGAAGCTTTCTTT
>TRBJ1-1|TRBD1|TRBV6-5|NA|15
CASNPATGGFGEAFF
TGTGCCAGCAATCCAGCGACAGGGGGATTTGGTGAAGCTTTCTTT
>TRBJ2-1|NA|TRBV6-2/TRBV6-3|NA|13
CASSGDNYNEQFF
TGTGCCAGCAGTGGCGACAACTACAATGAGCAGTTCTTC
>TRBJ1-5|TRBD1|TRBV10-1|NA|14
CASKEGQGSQPQHF
TGCGCCAGCAAGGAAGGACAGGGAAGTCAGCCCCAGCATTTT
>TRBJ2-2|NA|TRBV3-1/TRBV3-2|NA|16
CASSQDPSSETGELFF
TGTGCCAGCAGCCAAGATCCTAGTAGCGAAACCGGGGAGCTGTTTTTT
>TRBJ1-5|TRBD1|TRBV18|NA|16
CASSPGTGNMDQPQHF
TGTGCCAGCTCACCAGGGACAGGGAATATGGATCAGCCCCAGCATTTT
>TRBJ2-7|NA|TRBV4-2|few|16
CASSQDLQGFSYEQYF
TGTGCCAGCAGCCAAGATCTGCAGGGTTTCTCCTACGAGCAGTACTTC
>TRBJ1-4|NA|TRBV28|NA|14
CASSLPGSSEKLFF
TGTGCCAGCAGTTTACCGGGGTCCAGTGAAAAACTGTTTTTT
>TRBJ2-7|TRBD1|TRBV2|NA|15
CASKGQFLSSYEQYF
TGTGCCAGCAAGGGACAGTTCCTAAGCTCCTACGAGCAGTACTTC
>TRBJ2-5|NA|TRBV5-8|NA|16
CASSLGAAYREETQYF
TGTGCCAGCAGCTTGGGGGCAGCCTATCGAGAAGAGACCCAGTACTTC
>TRBJ2-7|NA|TRBV4-2|NA|13
CASSQPGHYEQYF
TGTGCCAGCAGCCAGCCGGGACACTACGAGCAGTACTTC